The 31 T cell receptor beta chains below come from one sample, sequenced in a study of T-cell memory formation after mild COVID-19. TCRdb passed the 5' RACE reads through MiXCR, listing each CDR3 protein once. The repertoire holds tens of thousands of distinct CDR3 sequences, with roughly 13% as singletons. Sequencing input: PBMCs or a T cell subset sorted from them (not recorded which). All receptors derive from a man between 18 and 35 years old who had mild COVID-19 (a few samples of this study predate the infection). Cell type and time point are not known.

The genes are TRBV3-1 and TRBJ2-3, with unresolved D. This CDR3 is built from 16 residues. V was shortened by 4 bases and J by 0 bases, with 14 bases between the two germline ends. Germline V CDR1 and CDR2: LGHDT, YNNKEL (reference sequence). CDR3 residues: CASSRKSPTSTDTQYF. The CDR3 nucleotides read TGTGCCAGCAGCCGGAAGTCGCCTACTAGCACAGATACGCAGTATTTT.

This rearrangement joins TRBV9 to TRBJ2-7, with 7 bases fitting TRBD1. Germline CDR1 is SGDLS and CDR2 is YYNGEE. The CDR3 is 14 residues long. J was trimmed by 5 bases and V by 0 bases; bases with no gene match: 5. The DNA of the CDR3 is TGTGCCAGCAGCGTAGGACAGGGAATGGACGAGCAGTACTTC. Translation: CASSVGQGMDEQYF.

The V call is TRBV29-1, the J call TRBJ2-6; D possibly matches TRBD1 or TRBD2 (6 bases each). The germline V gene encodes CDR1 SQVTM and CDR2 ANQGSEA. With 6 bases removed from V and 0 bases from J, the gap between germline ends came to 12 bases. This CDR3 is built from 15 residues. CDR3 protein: CSVQGLLSGANVLTF. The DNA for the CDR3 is TGCAGCGTACAGGGACTGCTCTCTGGGGCCAACGTCCTGACTTTC.

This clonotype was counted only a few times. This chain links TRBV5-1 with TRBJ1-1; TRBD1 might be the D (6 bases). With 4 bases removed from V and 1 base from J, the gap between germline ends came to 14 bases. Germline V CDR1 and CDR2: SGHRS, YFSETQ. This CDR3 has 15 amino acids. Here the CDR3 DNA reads TGCGCCAGCAGCCAAAAGTGGGGGGCGAACACTGAAGCTTTCTTT. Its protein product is CASSQKWGANTEAFF.

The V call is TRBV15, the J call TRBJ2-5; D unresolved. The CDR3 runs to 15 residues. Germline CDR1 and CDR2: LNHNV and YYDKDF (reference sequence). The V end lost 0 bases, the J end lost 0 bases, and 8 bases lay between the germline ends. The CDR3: CATSRETRYQETQYF. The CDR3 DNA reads TGTGCCACCAGCAGAGAAACCAGGTACCAAGAGACCCAGTACTTC.

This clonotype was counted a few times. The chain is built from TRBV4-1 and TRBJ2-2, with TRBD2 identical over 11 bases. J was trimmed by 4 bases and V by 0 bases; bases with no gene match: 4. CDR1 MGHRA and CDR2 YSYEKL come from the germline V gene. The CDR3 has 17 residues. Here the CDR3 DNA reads TGCGCCAGCAGCCAAGATGGGCTAGCGGGGGGCACCGGGGAGCTGTTTTTT. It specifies CASSQDGLAGGTGELFF.

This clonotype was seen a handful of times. The CDR3 DNA reads as TGCGCCAGCAGCCAAGCACCGGGTATGAACACTGAAGCTTTCTTT. It yields the protein CASSQAPGMNTEAFF. V gene TRBV4-1 combines with J gene TRBJ1-1; D not certain. CDR1 is MGHRA and CDR2 is YSYEKL in the germline V gene. CDR3 size: 15 residues. V lost 1 base to trimming and J lost 0 bases, with 9 bases between them.

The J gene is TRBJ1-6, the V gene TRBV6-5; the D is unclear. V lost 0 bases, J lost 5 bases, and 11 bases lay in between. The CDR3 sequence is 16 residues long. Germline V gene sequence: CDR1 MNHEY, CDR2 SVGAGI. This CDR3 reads CASSYSRPVDNSPLHF. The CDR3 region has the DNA TGTGCCAGCAGTTACTCTCGCCCGGTCGATAATTCACCCCTCCACTTT.

The CDR3 reads CASSSRFYRGETQYF. CDR3 in DNA: TGTGCCAGCAGCTCTCGGTTTTATAGAGGAGAGACCCAGTACTTC. The V gene is TRBV7-2, the J gene TRBJ2-5; no reliable D call. Germline assignment: CDR1 SGHTA and CDR2 FQGNSA. The CDR3 runs 15 residues. V was shortened by 4 bases and J by 4 bases, with 16 bases between the two germline ends.

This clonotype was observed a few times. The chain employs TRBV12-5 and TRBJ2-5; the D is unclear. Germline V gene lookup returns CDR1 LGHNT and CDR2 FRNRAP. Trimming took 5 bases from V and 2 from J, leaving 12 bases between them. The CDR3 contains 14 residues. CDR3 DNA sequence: TGTGCTAGTGGTCATACAAGAGATCAAGAGACCCAGTACTTC. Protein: CASGHTRDQETQYF. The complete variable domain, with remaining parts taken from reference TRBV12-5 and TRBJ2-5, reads DARVTQTPRHKVTEMGQEVTMRCQPILGHNTVFWYRQTMMQGLELLAYFRNRAPLDDSGMPKDRFSAEMPDATLATLKIQPSEPRDSAVYFCASGHTRDQETQYFGPGTRLLVL.

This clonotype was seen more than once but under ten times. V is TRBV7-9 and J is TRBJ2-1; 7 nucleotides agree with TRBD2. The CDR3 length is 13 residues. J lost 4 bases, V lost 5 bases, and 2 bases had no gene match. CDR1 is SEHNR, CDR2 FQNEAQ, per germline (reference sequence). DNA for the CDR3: TGTGCCAGCAGCCCGGGGGGATACAATGAGCAGTTCTTC. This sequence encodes CASSPGGYNEQFF. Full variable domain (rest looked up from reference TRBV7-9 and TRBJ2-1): DTGVSQNPRHKITKRGQNVTFRCDPISEHNRLYWYRQTLGQGPEFLTYFQNEAQLEKSRLLSDRFSAERPKGSFSTLEIQRTEQGDSAMYLCASSPGGYNEQFFGPGTRLTVL.

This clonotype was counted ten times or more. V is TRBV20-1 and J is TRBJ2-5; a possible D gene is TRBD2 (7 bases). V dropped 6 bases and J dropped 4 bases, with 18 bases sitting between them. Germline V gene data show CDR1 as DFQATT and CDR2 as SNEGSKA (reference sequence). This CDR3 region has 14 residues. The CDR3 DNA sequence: TGCAGTGCCTTGAGCGGGACATTTCGAGAGACCCAGTACTTC. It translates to CSALSGTFRETQYF.

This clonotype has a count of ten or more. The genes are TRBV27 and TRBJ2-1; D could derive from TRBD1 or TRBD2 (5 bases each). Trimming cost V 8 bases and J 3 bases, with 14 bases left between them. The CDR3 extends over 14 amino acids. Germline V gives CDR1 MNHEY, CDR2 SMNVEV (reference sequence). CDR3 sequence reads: CASGIGTYYNEQFF. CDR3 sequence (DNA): TGTGCCAGCGGAATCGGGACGTACTACAATGAGCAGTTCTTC.

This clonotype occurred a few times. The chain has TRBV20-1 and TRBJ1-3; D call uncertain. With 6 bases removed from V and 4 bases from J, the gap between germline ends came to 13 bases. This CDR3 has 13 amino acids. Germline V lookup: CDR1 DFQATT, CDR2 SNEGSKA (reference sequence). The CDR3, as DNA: TGCAGTGCCCGAACAGAGTTAGGAAACACCATATATTTT. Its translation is CSARTELGNTIYF.

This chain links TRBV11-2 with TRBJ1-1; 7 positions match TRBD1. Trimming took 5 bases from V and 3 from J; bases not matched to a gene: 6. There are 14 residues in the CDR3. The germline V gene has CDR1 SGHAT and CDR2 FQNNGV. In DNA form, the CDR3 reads TGTGCCAGCAGCGAAACGGGACAGTACACTGAAGCTTTCTTT. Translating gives CASSETGQYTEAFF.

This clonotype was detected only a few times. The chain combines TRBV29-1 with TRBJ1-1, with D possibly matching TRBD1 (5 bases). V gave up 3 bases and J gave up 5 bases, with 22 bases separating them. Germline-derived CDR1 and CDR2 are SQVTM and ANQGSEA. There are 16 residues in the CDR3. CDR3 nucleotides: TGCAGCGTTGAGGGGGTGTGGGTGCGAACGAGGACTGAAGCTTTCTTT. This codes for CSVEGVWVRTRTEAFF.

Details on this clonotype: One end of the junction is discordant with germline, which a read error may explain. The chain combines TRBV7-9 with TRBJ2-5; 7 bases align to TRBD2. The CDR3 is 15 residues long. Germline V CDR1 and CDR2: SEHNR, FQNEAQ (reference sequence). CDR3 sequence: CASSSPRGGMETPNF. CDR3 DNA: TGTGCCAGCAGCTCCCCCCGCGGGGGTATGGAGACCCCGAACTTC. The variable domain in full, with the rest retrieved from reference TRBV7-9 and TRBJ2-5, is DTGVSQNPRHKITKRGQNVTFRCDPISEHNRLYWYRQTLGQGPEFLTYFQNEAQLEKSRLLSDRFSAERPKGSFSTLEIQRTEQGDSAMYLCASSSPRGGMETPNFGPGTRLLVL.

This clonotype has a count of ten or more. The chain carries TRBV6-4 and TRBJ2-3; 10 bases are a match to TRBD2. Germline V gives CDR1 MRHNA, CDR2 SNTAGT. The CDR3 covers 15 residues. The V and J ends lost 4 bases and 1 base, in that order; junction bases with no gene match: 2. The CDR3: CASSATSGGTDTQYF. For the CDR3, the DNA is TGTGCCAGCAGTGCAACTAGCGGGGGCACAGATACGCAGTATTTT.

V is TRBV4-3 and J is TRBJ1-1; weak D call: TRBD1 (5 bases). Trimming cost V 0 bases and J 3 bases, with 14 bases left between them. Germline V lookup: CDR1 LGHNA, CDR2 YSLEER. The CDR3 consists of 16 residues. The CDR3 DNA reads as TGCGCCAGCAGCCAAGATGGGACTCCTACTTACACTGAAGCTTTCTTT. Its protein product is CASSQDGTPTYTEAFF.

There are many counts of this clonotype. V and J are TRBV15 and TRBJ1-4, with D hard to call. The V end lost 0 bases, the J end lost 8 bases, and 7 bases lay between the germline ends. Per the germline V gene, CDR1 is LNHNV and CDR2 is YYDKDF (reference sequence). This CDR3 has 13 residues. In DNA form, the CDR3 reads TGTGCCACCAGCAGAGATGGAGGGGAAAAACTGTTTTTT. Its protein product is CATSRDGGEKLFF. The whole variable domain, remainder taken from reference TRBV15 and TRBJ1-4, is DAMVIQNPRYQVTQFGKPVTLSCSQTLNHNVMYWYQQKSSQAPKLLFHYYDKDFNNEADTPDNFQSRRPNTSFCFLDIRSPGLGDTAMYLCATSRDGGEKLFFGSGTQLSVL.

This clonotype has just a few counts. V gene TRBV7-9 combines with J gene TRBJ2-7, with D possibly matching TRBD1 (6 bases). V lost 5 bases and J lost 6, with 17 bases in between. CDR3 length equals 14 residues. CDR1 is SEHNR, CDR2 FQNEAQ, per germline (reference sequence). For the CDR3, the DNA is TGTGCCAGCAGCCGTACGACAGGAATGGGCGAGCAGTACTTC. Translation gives CASSRTTGMGEQYF.

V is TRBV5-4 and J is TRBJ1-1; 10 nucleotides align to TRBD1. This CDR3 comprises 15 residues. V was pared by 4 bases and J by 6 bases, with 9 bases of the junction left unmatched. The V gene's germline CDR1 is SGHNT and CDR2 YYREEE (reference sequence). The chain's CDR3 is CASSRGDRGGAEAFF. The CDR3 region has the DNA TGTGCCAGCAGCAGGGGGGACAGGGGAGGCGCTGAAGCTTTCTTT.

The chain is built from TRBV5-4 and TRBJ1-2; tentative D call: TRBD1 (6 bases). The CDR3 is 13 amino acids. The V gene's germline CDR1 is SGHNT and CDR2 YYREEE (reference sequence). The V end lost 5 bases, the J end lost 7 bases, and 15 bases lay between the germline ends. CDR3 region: CASSPEGGRGYTF. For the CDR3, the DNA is TGTGCCAGCAGTCCTGAGGGGGGCCGTGGCTACACCTTC.

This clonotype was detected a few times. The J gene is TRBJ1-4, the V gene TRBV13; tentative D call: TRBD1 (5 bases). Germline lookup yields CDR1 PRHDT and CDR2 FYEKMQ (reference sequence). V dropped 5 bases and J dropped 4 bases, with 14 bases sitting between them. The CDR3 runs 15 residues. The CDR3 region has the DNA TGTGCCAGCAGCAACCGGGGGGAGAATAATGAAAAACTGTTTTTT. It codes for CASSNRGENNEKLFF.

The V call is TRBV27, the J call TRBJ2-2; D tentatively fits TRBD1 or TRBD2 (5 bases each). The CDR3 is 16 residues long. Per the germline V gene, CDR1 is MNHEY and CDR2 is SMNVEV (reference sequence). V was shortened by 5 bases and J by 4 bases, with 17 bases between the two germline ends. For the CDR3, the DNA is TGTGCCAGCAGTAAGACCATTGGGACGAGCACCGGGGAGCTGTTTTTT. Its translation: CASSKTIGTSTGELFF.

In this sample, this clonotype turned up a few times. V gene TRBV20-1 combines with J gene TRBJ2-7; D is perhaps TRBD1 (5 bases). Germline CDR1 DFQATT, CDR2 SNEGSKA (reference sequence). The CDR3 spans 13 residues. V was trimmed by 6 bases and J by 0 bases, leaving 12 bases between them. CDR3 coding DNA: TGCAGTGCGTACATGACAGACTCCTACGAGCAGTACGTC. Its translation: CSAYMTDSYEQYV.

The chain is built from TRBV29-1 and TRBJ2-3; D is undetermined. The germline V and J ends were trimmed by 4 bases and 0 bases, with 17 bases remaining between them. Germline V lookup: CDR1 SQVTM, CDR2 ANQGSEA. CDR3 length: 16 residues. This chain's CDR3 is CSVGSPPQASTDTQYF. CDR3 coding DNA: TGCAGCGTTGGAAGCCCCCCGCAGGCTAGCACAGATACGCAGTATTTT.

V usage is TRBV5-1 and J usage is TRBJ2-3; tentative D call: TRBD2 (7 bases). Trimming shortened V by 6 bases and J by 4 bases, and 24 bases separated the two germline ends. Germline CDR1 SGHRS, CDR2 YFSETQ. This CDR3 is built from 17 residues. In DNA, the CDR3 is TGCGCCAGCACCCCCCGTGAGGGGGGGCCGGGTTCAGATACGCAGTATTTT. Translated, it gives CASTPREGGPGSDTQYF.

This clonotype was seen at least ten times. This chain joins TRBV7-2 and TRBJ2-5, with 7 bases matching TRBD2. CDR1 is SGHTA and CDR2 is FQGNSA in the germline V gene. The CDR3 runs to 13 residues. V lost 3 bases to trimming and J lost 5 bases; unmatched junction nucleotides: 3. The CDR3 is CASSFGDYETQYF. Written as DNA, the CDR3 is TGTGCCAGCAGCTTCGGGGACTACGAGACCCAGTACTTC.

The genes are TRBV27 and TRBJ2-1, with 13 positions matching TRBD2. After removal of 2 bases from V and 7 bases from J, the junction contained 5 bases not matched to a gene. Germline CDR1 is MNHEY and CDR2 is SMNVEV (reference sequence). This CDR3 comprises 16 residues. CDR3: CASSLNSGLAGNEQFF. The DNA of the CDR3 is TGTGCCAGCAGTTTAAATTCGGGACTAGCGGGGAATGAGCAGTTCTTC.

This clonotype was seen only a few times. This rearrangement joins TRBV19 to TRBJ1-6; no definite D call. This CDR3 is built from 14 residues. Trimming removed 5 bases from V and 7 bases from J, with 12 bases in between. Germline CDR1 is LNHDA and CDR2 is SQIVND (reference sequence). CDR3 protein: CASSYSTGNSPLHF. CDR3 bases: TGTGCCAGTAGTTACTCCACTGGGAATTCACCCCTCCACTTT.